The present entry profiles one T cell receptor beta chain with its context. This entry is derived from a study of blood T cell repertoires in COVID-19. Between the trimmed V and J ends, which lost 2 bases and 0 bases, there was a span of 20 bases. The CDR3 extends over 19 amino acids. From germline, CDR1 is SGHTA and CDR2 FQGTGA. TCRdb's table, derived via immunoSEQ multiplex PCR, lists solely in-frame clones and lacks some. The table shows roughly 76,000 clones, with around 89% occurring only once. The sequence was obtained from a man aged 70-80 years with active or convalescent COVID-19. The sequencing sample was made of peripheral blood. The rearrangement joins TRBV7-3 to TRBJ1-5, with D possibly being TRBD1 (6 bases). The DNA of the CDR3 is TGTGCCAGCAGCTTAGACCGGGACATAGATATAGATAGCAATCAGCCCCAGCATTTT. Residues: CASSLDRDIDIDSNQPQHF.